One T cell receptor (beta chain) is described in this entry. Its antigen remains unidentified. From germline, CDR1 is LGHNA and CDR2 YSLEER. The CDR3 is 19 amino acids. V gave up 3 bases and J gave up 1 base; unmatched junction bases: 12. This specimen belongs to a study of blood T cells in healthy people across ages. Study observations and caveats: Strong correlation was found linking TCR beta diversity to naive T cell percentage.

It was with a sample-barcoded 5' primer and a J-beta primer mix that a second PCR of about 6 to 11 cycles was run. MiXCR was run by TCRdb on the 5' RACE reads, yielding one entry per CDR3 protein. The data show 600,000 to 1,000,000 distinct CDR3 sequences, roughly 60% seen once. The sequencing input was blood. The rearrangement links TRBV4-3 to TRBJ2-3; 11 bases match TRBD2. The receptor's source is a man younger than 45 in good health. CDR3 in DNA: TGCGCCAGCAGCCATAGATGGGGGTCACTAGCGGGAGGCACAGATACGCAGTATTTT. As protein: CASSHRWGSLAGGTDTQYF.